The present TCR beta chain was sequenced within a study of persistence of HIV-infected CD4 T cells. Points on this clone: The antigen remains unidentified. Other DNA sequences in this specimen translate into the identical CDR3.

This was the immunoSEQ version 4 assay in survey mode. Sequenced by immunoSEQ multiplex PCR; TCRdb stores in-frame clones only, minus some. The table shows approximately 13,000 clones, with 65% to 75% occurring only once. Cells were stimulated with CMV-infected fibroblast lysates at 10 ug/mL. Sorting of responding CD4+ T cells relied on upregulated CD40 ligand together with CD69. The CDR3 sequence is 15 residues long. After removal of 1 base from V and 2 bases from J, the junction contained 4 bases not matched to a gene. Germline CDR1 reads LGHDT; CDR2 reads YNNKEL (reference sequence). The receptor was isolated from an adult man with HIV who was CMV-seropositive. This chain connects TRBV3-1 (or the pseudogene TRBV3-2) to TRBJ2-7, with TRBD2 matching 8 bases. The sequences come from CD4+ T cells sorted from PBMCs after approximately 20-hour stimulation, collected from a patient who received antiretroviral therapy. The CDR3 sequence: CASSQVSGGPYEQYF. Here the CDR3 DNA reads TGTGCCAGCAGCCAAGTCAGCGGGGGCCCCTACGAGCAGTACTTC.